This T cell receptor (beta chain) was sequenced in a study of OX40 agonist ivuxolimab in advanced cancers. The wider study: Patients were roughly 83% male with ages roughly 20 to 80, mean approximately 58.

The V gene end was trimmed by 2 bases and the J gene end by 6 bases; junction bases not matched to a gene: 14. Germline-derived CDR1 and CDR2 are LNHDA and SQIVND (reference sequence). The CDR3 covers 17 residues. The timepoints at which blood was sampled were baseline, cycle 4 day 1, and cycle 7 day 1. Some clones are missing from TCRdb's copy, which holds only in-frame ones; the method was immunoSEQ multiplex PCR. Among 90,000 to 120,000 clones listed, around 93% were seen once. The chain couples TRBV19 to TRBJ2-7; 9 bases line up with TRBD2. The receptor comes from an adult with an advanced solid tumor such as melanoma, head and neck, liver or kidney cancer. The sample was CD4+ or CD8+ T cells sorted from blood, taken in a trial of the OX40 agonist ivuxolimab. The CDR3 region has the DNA TGTGCCAGTAGTATATACGGAACAGCGGGAGGCGCGTTCGAGCAGTACTTC. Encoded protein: CASSIYGTAGGAFEQYF.